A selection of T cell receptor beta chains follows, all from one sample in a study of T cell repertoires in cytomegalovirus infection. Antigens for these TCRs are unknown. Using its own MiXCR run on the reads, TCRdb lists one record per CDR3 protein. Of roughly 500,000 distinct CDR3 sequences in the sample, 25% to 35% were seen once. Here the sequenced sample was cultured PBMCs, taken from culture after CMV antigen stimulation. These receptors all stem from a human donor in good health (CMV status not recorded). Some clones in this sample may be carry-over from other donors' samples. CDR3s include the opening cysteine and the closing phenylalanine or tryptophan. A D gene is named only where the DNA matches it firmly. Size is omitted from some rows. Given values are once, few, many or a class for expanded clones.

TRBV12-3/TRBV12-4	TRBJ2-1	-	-	TGTGCCAGCAGTTTGGGGGGGGGGGCGGGTGAGCAGTTCTTC	CASSLGGGAGEQFF
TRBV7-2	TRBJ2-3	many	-	TGTGCCAGCAGCTGGAACAGGAGAGATACGCAGTATTTT	CASSWNRRDTQYF
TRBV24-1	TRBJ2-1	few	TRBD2	TGTGCCACCAGTGATTTGAACGCGGCGGGAGGAGACAATGAGCAGTTCTTC	CATSDLNAAGGDNEQFF
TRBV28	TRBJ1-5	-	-	TGTGCCAGCAGTCCTGACAGTCAACTACCCTATAGCAATCAGCCCCAGCATTTT	CASSPDSQLPYSNQPQHF
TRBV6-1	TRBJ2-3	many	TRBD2	TGTGCCAGCAGTAAGCTAGCGGGAGGGTACACAGATACGCAGTATTTT	CASSKLAGGYTDTQYF
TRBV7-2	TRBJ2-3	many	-	TGTGCCAGCAGCCAGGTTGCCGGGACTTACACAGATACGCAGTATTTT	CASSQVAGTYTDTQYF
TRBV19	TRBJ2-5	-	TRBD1	TGTGCCAGTAGTTTTACCGGGACAGGGAAAGAGACCCAGTACTTC	CASSFTGTGKETQYF
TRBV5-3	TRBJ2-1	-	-	TGTGCCACCTTAGCGGTGCCCTACAATGAGCAGTTCTTC	CATLAVPYNEQFF
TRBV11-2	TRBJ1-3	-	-	TGTGCCAGCAGCTTCGGGTCAAACACCATATATTTT	CASSFGSNTIYF
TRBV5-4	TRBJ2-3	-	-	TGTGCCAGCAGCTTGGCATACTTTGGCGAGGAAAATACAGATACGCAGTATTTT	CASSLAYFGEENTDTQYF
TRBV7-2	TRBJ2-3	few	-	TGTGCCAGCAGCTTAGAGTACGTGGATACGCAGTATTTT	CASSLEYVDTQYF
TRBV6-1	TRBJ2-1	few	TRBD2	TGTGCCAGCAGAACCGTAGAGATCGGGGAGAAGCGGGAGGAATACAATGAGCAGTTCTTC	CASRTVEIGEKREEYNEQFF
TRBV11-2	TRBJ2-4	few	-	TGTGCCAGCAGCTTAGGGTTGGGGCTAGAAGTAACCAAAAACATTCAGTACTTC	CASSLGLGLEVTKNIQYF
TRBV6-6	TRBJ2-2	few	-	TGTGCCAGCAGTTACAGGAGGGGGCAAGCCGGGGAGCTGTTTTTT	CASSYRRGQAGELFF
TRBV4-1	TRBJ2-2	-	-	TGCGCCAGCAGCCACCCCCTCGACACCGGGGAGCTGTTTTTT	CASSHPLDTGELFF
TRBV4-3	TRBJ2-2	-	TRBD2	TGCGCCAGCAGCCAAGATAGGACTAGCGGGAGACGGGGGGAGCTGTTTTTT	CASSQDRTSGRRGELFF
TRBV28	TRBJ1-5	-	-	TGTGCCAGCCGAACCGCCAGGGACGGCAATCAGCCCCAGCATTTT	CASRTARDGNQPQHF
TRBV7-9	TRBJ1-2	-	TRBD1	TGTGCCAGCAGTTTCGGACAGGGAGGAAGCTACACCTTC	CASSFGQGGSYTF
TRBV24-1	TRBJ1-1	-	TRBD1	TGTGCCACCCGAGGCTCGGACAGGGGACCGACTGAAGCTTTCTTT	CATRGSDRGPTEAFF
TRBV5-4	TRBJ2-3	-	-	TGTGCCAGCAGCTTGAGGCCTAGCGTAGACTATACGCAGTATTTT	CASSLRPSVDYTQYF
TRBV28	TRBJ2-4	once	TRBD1	TGTGCCAGCACCGACGGGATGACAGGGGCCAACATTCAGTACTTC	CASTDGMTGANIQYF
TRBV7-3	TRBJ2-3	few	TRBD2	TGTGCCAGCAGCTCGGGCACTAGCGCCACAGATACGCAGTATTTT	CASSSGTSATDTQYF
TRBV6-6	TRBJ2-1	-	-	TGTGCCAGCAGTTATTTGGTGACTAGTGACAGTAACTATGAGCAGTTCTTC	CASSYLVTSDSNYEQFF
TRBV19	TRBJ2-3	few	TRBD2	TGTGCCACAGCGCTAGCGGGAGGGCGCACAGATACGCAGTATTTT	CATALAGGRTDTQYF
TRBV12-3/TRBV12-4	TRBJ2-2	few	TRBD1	TGTGCCAGCAGTTCGACAGGGCCCACCGGGGAGCTGTTTTTT	CASSSTGPTGELFF
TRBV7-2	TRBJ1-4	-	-	TGTGCCAGCAGCCTAGAACGTGATGAAAAACTGTTTTTT	CASSLERDEKLFF
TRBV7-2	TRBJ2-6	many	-	TGTGCCAGCAGCTTAATAACGGCCTCTGGGGCCAACGTCCTGACTTTC	CASSLITASGANVLTF
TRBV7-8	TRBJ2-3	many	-	TGTGCCAGCAGCTACCAATTGATTGGCACAGATACGCAGTATTTT	CASSYQLIGTDTQYF
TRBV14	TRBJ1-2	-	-	TGTGCCAGCAGCCAAGATGAACAATATGGCTACACCTTC	CASSQDEQYGYTF
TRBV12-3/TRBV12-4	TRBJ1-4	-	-	TGTGCCAGCAGCCTTCGAGGACTCCAAACCAGAAAACTGTTTTTT	CASSLRGLQTRKLFF
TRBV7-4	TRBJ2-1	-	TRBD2	TGTGCCAGCAGCTTCCCCACTAGCGGGAGTTATGAGCAGTTCTTC	CASSFPTSGSYEQFF
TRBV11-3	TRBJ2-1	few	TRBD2	TGTGCCAGCAGCTCCGGACTAGCGGGATTAGTTGAGCAGTTCTTC	CASSSGLAGLVEQFF
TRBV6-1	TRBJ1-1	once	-	TGTGCCAGCAACATGAACACTGAAGCTTTCTTT	CASNMNTEAFF
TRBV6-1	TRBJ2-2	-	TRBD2	TGTGCCAGCAGTCCCCGGGAGGGCCGTACCGGGGAGCTGTTTTTT	CASSPREGRTGELFF
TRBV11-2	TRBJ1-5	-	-	TGTGCCAGCAGCTTTGGGCATATCGGACAGCCCCAGCATTTT	CASSFGHIGQPQHF
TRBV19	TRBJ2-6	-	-	TGTGCCAGTAACAAACAGGCTTCTGGGGCCAACGTCCTGACTTTC	CASNKQASGANVLTF
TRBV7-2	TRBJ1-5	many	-	TGTGCCAGCAGCTACAGGGTCGGGAATCAGCCCCAGCATTTT	CASSYRVGNQPQHF
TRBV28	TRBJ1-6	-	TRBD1	TGTGCCAGCAGTTTCGGGACAGGGATCGATAATTCACCCCTCCACTTT	CASSFGTGIDNSPLHF
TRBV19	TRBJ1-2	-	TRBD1	TGTGCCAGTAGTATAGATCTGCTAAGGGACAGGGGGCAGTGGGACTATGGCTACACCTTC	CASSIDLLRDRGQWDYGYTF
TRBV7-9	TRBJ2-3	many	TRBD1	TGTGCCAGCAGCCCTGCCCGGGACAGGGGAACCACAGATACGCAGTATTTT	CASSPARDRGTTDTQYF
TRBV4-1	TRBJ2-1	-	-	TGCGCCAGCAGCCAAGCGGAGGGTAGCTCCTACAATGAGCAGTTCTTC	CASSQAEGSSYNEQFF
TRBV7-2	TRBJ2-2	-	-	TGTGCCAGCAGCTCAGGACAGCCGAACACCGGGGAGCTGTTTTTT	CASSSGQPNTGELFF
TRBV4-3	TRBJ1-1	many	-	TGCGCCAGCAGCCAAGAACCCAGGCGGGGGGACACTGAAGCTTTCTTT	CASSQEPRRGDTEAFF
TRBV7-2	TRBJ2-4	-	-	TGTGCCAGCAGCTTAGCAAGGGGTTCGGACATTCAGTACTTC	CASSLARGSDIQYF
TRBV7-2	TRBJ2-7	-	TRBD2	TGTGCCAGCAGCTGGACTAGCGGGGCCATAGAGCAGTACTTC	CASSWTSGAIEQYF
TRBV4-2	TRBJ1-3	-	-	TGTGCCAGCAGACCCTTGGGGCAGCGCTCTGGAAACACCATATATTTT	CASRPLGQRSGNTIYF
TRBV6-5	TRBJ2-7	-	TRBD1	TGTGCCAGCAGTTACACCCCGGGACAGGCCTCCTACGAGCAGTACTTC	CASSYTPGQASYEQYF
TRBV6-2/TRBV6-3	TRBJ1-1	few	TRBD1	TGTGCCAGCAGACCTTATCCAGGGGGCCCAGGGAACACTGAAGCTTTCTTT	CASRPYPGGPGNTEAFF
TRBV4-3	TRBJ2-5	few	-	TGCGCCAGCAGCCAAGAGGCAAGGGGCGGAGAGACCCAGTACTTC	CASSQEARGGETQYF
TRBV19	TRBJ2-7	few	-	TGTGCCAGTAGTTCCCTAGCGAAAAGCTCCTACGAGCAGTACTTC	CASSSLAKSSYEQYF
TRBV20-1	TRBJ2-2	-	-	TGCAGTGCTGCCGGCGGGCCCACCGGGGAGCTGTTTTTT	CSAAGGPTGELFF
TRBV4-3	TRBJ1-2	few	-	TGCGCCAGCAGCCAAGTCGGGACAAGACTTCTTGGCTACACCTTC	CASSQVGTRLLGYTF
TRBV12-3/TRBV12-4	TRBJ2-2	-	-	TGTGCCAGCAGTTTACTGGAGGGTAACACCGGGGAGCTGTTTTTT	CASSLLEGNTGELFF
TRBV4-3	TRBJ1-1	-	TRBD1	TGCGCCAGCAGCCAGGCTACTACAGGGGGTGCCACTGAAGCTTTCTTT	CASSQATTGGATEAFF